Listed below are T cell receptor beta chains from one sample, sequenced in a study of blood T cell repertoires in COVID-19. The data were produced by immunoSEQ multiplex PCR, yet TCRdb's version contains in-frame clones alone and is incomplete. The sample lists approximately 170,000 clones; approximately 90% were seen once. The specimen sequenced was peripheral blood. The receptors shown here come from a man between 18 and 35 years old who had recovered from COVID-19. The CDR3 runs from the conserved cysteine through the conserved F or W. D genes are given only for firm matches. The listing skips clone size in some rows; elsewhere it reads once, few, many or a size class.

j_call	d_call	v_call	clone_size	cdr3_length	cdr3_nt	cdr3_aa
TRBJ1-4	NA	TRBV19	NA	14	TGTGCCAGTAGTCCAGGGAAAGGGAATGAAAAACTGTTTTTT	CASSPGKGNEKLFF
TRBJ1-5	NA	TRBV4-3	NA	15	TGCGCCAGCAGCCAAGCGGCAGGGAGCAATCAGCCCCAGCATTTT	CASSQAAGSNQPQHF
TRBJ2-5	TRBD1	TRBV5-6	NA	16	TGTGCCAGCAGCTTGGCAGGGGGCGGGTACCAAGAGACCCAGTACTTC	CASSLAGGGYQETQYF
TRBJ2-3	TRBD2	TRBV18	NA	15	TGTGCCAGCTTAAATAGCGGGAGTGGTCCAGATACGCAGTATTTT	CASLNSGSGPDTQYF
TRBJ2-7	NA	TRBV4-3	NA	15	TGCGCCAGCAGCCAAGAGGCGGGACAGCCCTACGAGCAGTACTTC	CASSQEAGQPYEQYF
TRBJ2-5	NA	TRBV18	once	14	TGTGCCAGCTCATCAGGGTGGCTACAAGAGACCCAGTACTTC	CASSSGWLQETQYF
TRBJ2-1	TRBD2	TRBV19	once	18	TGTGCCAGTAGTTCCCACCCGACTAGCGGTCAATCCTACAATGAGCAGTTCTTC	CASSSHPTSGQSYNEQFF
TRBJ1-2	NA	TRBV28	NA	13	TGTGCCAGCAGTTTACAAGACTACTATGGCTACACCTTC	CASSLQDYYGYTF
TRBJ1-4	NA	TRBV14	NA	15	TGTGCCAGCAGCCATAAGGCCCGGGGGAATGAAAAACTGTTTTTT	CASSHKARGNEKLFF
TRBJ1-2	TRBD1	TRBV18	few	13	TGTGCCAGCTACTACAGGGGAAACTATGGCTACACCTTC	CASYYRGNYGYTF
TRBJ1-2	NA	TRBV7-9	NA	12	TGTGCCAGCAGCTTAACCGGGGATGGCTACACCTTC	CASSLTGDGYTF
TRBJ2-5	TRBD2	TRBV3-1/TRBV3-2	NA	15	TGTGCCAGCAGCCAGATGGGGGGGGTCGGAGAGACCCAGTACTTC	CASSQMGGVGETQYF
TRBJ1-4	TRBD1	TRBV5-8	NA	14	TGTGCCAGCAGCCTCCGGGACAGGAATGAAAAACTGTTTTTT	CASSLRDRNEKLFF
TRBJ1-1	NA	TRBV6-5	NA	15	TGTGCCAGCAGTTTTACCACCCGAACATACACTGAAGCTTTCTTT	CASSFTTRTYTEAFF
TRBJ2-1	NA	TRBV7-7	NA	15	TGTGCTAGCAGCTTAGGAACTAGCTTAGGGGATGAGCAGTTCTTC	CASSLGTSLGDEQFF
TRBJ2-3	NA	TRBV10-3	NA	12	TGTGCCATCAGTGAGAGCGCAGATACGCAGTATTTT	CAISESADTQYF
TRBJ1-1	NA	TRBV4-1	NA	15	TGCGCCAGCAGCCACTTCTGGACGGAGGTGGCTGAAGCTTTCTTT	CASSHFWTEVAEAFF
TRBJ2-7	NA	TRBV5-8	NA	14	TGTGCCAGCAGCTTGGATGACAGATACTACGAGCAGTACTTC	CASSLDDRYYEQYF
TRBJ1-5	TRBD1	TRBV7-8	few	15	TGTGCCAGCAGCTTAGGACAGGGTTGGAGTCAGCCCCAGCATTTT	CASSLGQGWSQPQHF
TRBJ1-4	NA	TRBV4-3	NA	16	TGCGCCAGCAGCCAAGAGTCCGGAGGACTACTTGGAAAACTGTTTTTT	CASSQESGGLLGKLFF
TRBJ2-1	NA	TRBV4-3	NA	14	TGCGCCAGCAGCCAGGGGCTTAGCGGCAATGAGCAGTTCTTC	CASSQGLSGNEQFF
TRBJ2-7	NA	TRBV7-9	NA	15	TGTGCCAGCAGCTTCGGTGACAGGACCTGGGACGAGCAGTACTTC	CASSFGDRTWDEQYF
TRBJ1-5	NA	TRBV6-2/TRBV6-3	once	16	TGTGCCAGCAGTTGGGTTTCCCCCGGGTTGGCTGTTCCCCAGCATTTT	CASSWVSPGLAVPQHF
TRBJ2-1	NA	TRBV24-1	NA	16	TGTGCCACCAGTGATTCGACTAGTCAGGTTGGAGCTGAGCAGTTCTTC	CATSDSTSQVGAEQFF
TRBJ2-7	NA	TRBV5-1	once	13	TGCGCCAGCAGCTACGGCCGCGGCTACGAGCAGTACTTC	CASSYGRGYEQYF
TRBJ2-7	TRBD1	TRBV18	NA	16	TGTGCCAGCTCACCACAGCCGCCAGGGGGCCCCTACGAGCAGTACTTC	CASSPQPPGGPYEQYF
TRBJ2-7	NA	TRBV19	once	19	TGTGCCAGTAGTATGAGAGGCGGGGTTTATTCAACCGTGCCCTACGAGCAGTACTTC	CASSMRGGVYSTVPYEQYF
TRBJ1-2	NA	TRBV19	NA	14	TGTGCCAGTGTCGACTGGGCCGGGGAATATGGCTACACCTTC	CASVDWAGEYGYTF
TRBJ2-7	TRBD1	TRBV29-1	NA	14	TGCAGCGTTGGACAGGGAGCCGTCTCCTACGAGCAGTACTTC	CSVGQGAVSYEQYF
TRBJ1-1	NA	TRBV29-1	few	12	TGCAGCGGAGACAGTGGGAACACTGAAGCTTTCTTT	CSGDSGNTEAFF
TRBJ2-7	NA	TRBV5-4	NA	13	TGTGCCAGCAGCTCCTGGCCCTCCTACGAGCAGTACTTC	CASSSWPSYEQYF
TRBJ2-7	TRBD2	TRBV5-4	NA	16	TGTGCCAGCAGATCCGGGACTAGCGGGGGTTCGGCCGAGCAGTACTTC	CASRSGTSGGSAEQYF
TRBJ2-7	NA	TRBV6-6	NA	15	TGTGCCAGCAGGCCCCAGCAGGTAACGCCCTACGAGCAGTACTTC	CASRPQQVTPYEQYF
TRBJ2-7	TRBD2	TRBV18	NA	14	TGTGCCAGCTCACCAAGCGGGAGGGCCTACGAGCAGTACTTC	CASSPSGRAYEQYF
TRBJ2-1	TRBD2	TRBV5-6	few	15	TGTGCCAGCAGCGGGACTAGCGGAGGATACAATGAGCAGTTCTTC	CASSGTSGGYNEQFF
TRBJ2-7	TRBD2	TRBV5-6	NA	15	TGTGCCAGCAGCTTGGGTTCTAGCGGGGTGAGGGAGCAGTACTTC	CASSLGSSGVREQYF
TRBJ1-1	TRBD1	TRBV4-3	once	14	TGCGCCAGCAGCCAACTAGGACAGGGCACTGAAGCTTTCTTT	CASSQLGQGTEAFF
TRBJ1-2	NA	TRBV4-1	few	15	TGCGCCAGCAGCCAAGTTGGAGCAGGGGTGTCTGGCTACACCTTC	CASSQVGAGVSGYTF
TRBJ2-3	NA	TRBV13	NA	12	TGTGCCAGCAGCCGGGGGTCAGATACGCAGTATTTT	CASSRGSDTQYF
TRBJ2-7	TRBD2	TRBV2	NA	13	TGTGCCAGCTTACTAGCGGGAGCCTACGAGCAGTACTTC	CASLLAGAYEQYF
TRBJ2-7	TRBD2	TRBV7-9	NA	14	TGTGCCAGCAGCTTAGCGGTTCCGGGAGGCGAGCAGTACTTC	CASSLAVPGGEQYF
TRBJ1-2	TRBD1	TRBV5-1	NA	20	TGCGCCAGCAGCTGGGACACCGACAGGGGGCGCGTCCCAGCTAACTATGGCTACACCTTC	CASSWDTDRGRVPANYGYTF
TRBJ2-1	TRBD2	TRBV7-2	NA	13	TGTGCCAGCAGCTTTACAGCGGGAGTTGAGCAGTTCTTC	CASSFTAGVEQFF
TRBJ1-2	NA	TRBV2	NA	14	TGTGCCAGCAGACCGCTGACAGGAAACTATGGCTACACCTTC	CASRPLTGNYGYTF
TRBJ1-1	NA	TRBV5-1	NA	13	TGCGCCAGCAGCCTTCGGACAGACACTGAAGCTTTCTTT	CASSLRTDTEAFF
TRBJ1-2	NA	TRBV19	NA	14	TGTGCCAGTAGCTTAACAGGAGCTAACTATGGCTACACCTTC	CASSLTGANYGYTF
TRBJ1-3	NA	TRBV27	NA	15	TGTGCCAGCAGTTTATTCCGGGGAGGGAGGAACACCATATATTTT	CASSLFRGGRNTIYF
TRBJ2-1	NA	TRBV30	NA	10	TGTGCCTGGAGTCTAGGCCTGCAGTTCTTC	CAWSLGLQFF
TRBJ1-3	NA	TRBV11-2	NA	15	TGTGCCAGCAGCCTCTCGGGGGATAAGGGAAACACCATATATTTT	CASSLSGDKGNTIYF